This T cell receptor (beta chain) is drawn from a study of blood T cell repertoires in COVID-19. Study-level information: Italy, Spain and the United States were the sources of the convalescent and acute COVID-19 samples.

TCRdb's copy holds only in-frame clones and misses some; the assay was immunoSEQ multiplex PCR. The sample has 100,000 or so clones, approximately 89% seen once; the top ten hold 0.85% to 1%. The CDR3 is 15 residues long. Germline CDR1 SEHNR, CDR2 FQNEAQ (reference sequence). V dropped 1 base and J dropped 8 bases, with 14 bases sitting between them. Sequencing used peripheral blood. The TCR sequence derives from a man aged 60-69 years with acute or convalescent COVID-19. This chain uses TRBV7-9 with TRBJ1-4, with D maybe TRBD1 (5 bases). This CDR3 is CASSLGGTRDEKLFF. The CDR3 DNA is TGTGCCAGCAGCTTAGGCGGGACCCGGGACGAAAAACTGTTTTTT.